This TCR beta chain comes out of a study of brain metastases from non-small cell lung cancer. Concerning this clone itself: As yet, its antigen is unknown. A much larger clone lies one base from this, so it may be a read error.

The assay was immunoSEQ multiplex PCR, and TCRdb's table has in-frame clones only and misses some. The table records over 2,000 clones, 70% to 90% of them present only once. The CDR3 has 15 amino acids. Germline V lookup: CDR1 SNHLY, CDR2 FYNNEI. V lost 6 bases and J 2 bases, leaving 16 bases between the germline ends. Findings and limits, study-wide: T-cell infiltration was lower in brain metastases than primaries (P < 0.001). TCR repertoires overlapped largely between brain metastases and matched primaries. Expanded T-cell clones appeared in about 70% of brain metastases over primaries.

The source of this sequence is a donor aged 40 or over with non-small cell lung cancer. Sample: primary lung tumor tissue. The V call is TRBV2, the J call TRBJ1-2; unclear D gene. The CDR3 here is CASSMVGFGNYGYTF. The CDR3 DNA reads TGTGCCAGCAGCATGGTAGGGTTCGGGAACTATGGCTACACCTTC.